This paragraph covers one T cell receptor (beta chain) sequence. Original methodology: The assay estimated nucleated cells by amplifying reference gene primers. Sequencing used immunoSEQ multiplex PCR; TCRdb keeps in-frame clones, though not all of them. V and J calls and clone size are given by that table; D and trimming were obtained from the DNA. The data contain around 220,000 clones, about 83% of them seen just once; the ten biggest clones take up around 6.5%. Germline CDR1 reads MGHRA; CDR2 reads YSYEKL. Trimming cost V 1 base and J 8 bases, with 12 bases left between them. The length of the CDR3 is 14 residues. This record comes from a study of blood T cell repertoires in COVID-19.

The chain links TRBV4-1 to TRBJ2-1, with D possibly TRBD2 on 6 matching bases. This receptor was obtained from a woman aged 40-49 years who had recovered from COVID-19. Source material: PBMCs or T cells enriched from blood (not recorded which). CDR3: CASSQVGGTHEQFF. As DNA, the CDR3 is TGCGCCAGCAGCCAAGTAGGAGGGACCCATGAGCAGTTCTTC.